This T cell receptor beta chain was profiled in a study of cytomegalovirus exposure and HLA in healthy donors. About this clone: Antigen: not known.

PCR amplification relied on 60 Vbeta primers (plus 13 Jbeta primers). Here immunoSEQ multiplex PCR was the method, and the copy in TCRdb shows in-frame clones only, minus some. The table lists roughly 220,000 clones, about 70% of them singletons. General study findings and limits: Later analysis suggested links between common viral pathogens and several top significant clusters. An analysis that was carried out later associated 16,951 TCR beta sequences with HLA alleles at 0.05 false discovery rate.

This CDR3 has 14 residues. Unmatched junction bases numbered 6, after V lost 8 bases and J lost 8 bases. CDR1 and CDR2 from the germline V gene are MNHEY and SMNVEV (reference sequence). The receptor was isolated from a woman in her twenties or thirties in good health and CMV-seronegative. The sequenced sample consisted of PBMCs. This chain joins TRBV27 and TRBJ1-4; 12 nucleotides match TRBD1. The CDR3 spells CASRTGTGGEKLFF. In DNA, the CDR3 is TGTGCCAGCCGGACCGGGACAGGGGGCGAAAAACTGTTTTTT. The full variable domain, rest sourced from reference TRBV27 and TRBJ1-4, is EAQVTQNPRYLITVTGKKLTVTCSQNMNHEYMSWYRQDPGLGLRQIYYSMNVEVTDKGDVPEGYKVSRKEKRNFPLILESPSPNQTSLYFCASRTGTGGEKLFFGSGTQLSVL.